This T cell receptor (beta chain) derives from a study of T cell responses to AZD1222 COVID-19 vaccine. The study, taken as a whole, reports: Clonal diversity was possibly underestimated; the donors were predominantly white British and more often female. The study identified only six AZD1222 recipients as seropositive at baseline.

The V and J ends lost 4 bases and 2 bases respectively, with 12 bases between them. The CDR3 has 15 amino acids. CDR1 is LGHDT, CDR2 YNNKEL, per germline (reference sequence). In regard to this clone: Its specificity is unknown.

The protocol was immunoSEQ multiplex PCR, while the TCRdb copy is restricted to in-frame clones and leaves out a portion. The sample has around 140,000 clones; just over 85% are singletons. The receptor comes from an adult in good health. The specimen comprised peripheral blood, sampled on day 0 of AZD1222 vaccination. The chain employs TRBV3-1 (or the pseudogene TRBV3-2) and TRBJ1-5; D unresolved. The CDR3 region has the DNA TGTGCCAGCAGCCCCCAACCGGGCGGCAATCAGCCCCAGCATTTT. Translated, it gives CASSPQPGGNQPQHF.